One sample yielded the 8 T cell receptor beta chains listed below, sequenced in a study of cytomegalovirus exposure and HLA in healthy donors. 60 Vbeta and 13 Jbeta primers were used in PCR. Data came from immunoSEQ multiplex PCR; TCRdb stores just in-frame clones and leaves some out. The sample includes 130,000 to 150,000 clones, around 73% of them seen just once. Sample: PBMCs. The receptors stem from a female donor in good health and CMV-seronegative.

The chain links TRBV27 to TRBJ2-7, with D tentatively TRBD1 (6 bases). In germline, CDR1 is MNHEY, CDR2 SMNVEV (reference sequence). Trimming left V 2 bases short and J 2 bases short, with 10 bases between. There are 14 residues in the CDR3. The CDR3 DNA sequence: TGTGCCAGCAGTTTAGTTGAGGGGGCCTACGAGCAGTACTTC. Its translation: CASSLVEGAYEQYF.

This clone was recorded only once. The chain uses TRBV7-2 and TRBJ1-6; D not resolved. Trimming stripped 1 base from V and 9 bases from J, with 13 bases between. The CDR3 has 15 residues. Germline V lookup: CDR1 SGHTA, CDR2 FQGNSA. The CDR3 loop is CASSLGSHLASPLHF. DNA for the CDR3: TGTGCCAGCAGCTTAGGGTCCCACCTGGCTTCACCCCTCCACTTT.

The chain recombines TRBV28 with TRBJ1-6, with TRBD1 identical over 9 bases. The CDR3 is 16 amino acids. With 2 bases clipped from V and 7 bases from J, the junction kept 6 bases outside the gene matches. Germline V CDR1 and CDR2: MDHEN, SYDVKM. As DNA, the CDR3 is TGTGCCAGCAGTTTAATACCGGGACAGGGCAATTCACCCCTCCACTTT. Its translation is CASSLIPGQGNSPLHF.

As for this clone: Relative to the germline gene, one junction end is altered; a read error may explain this. This chain links TRBV27 with TRBJ1-1; D possibly corresponds to TRBD1 (6 bases). The CDR3 runs 15 residues. CDR1 and CDR2 (germline): MNHEY, SMNVEV (reference sequence). CDR3 nucleotides: TGTGCCAGCAGTCCAATCCTCATCCGGGACACCGAAGCTTTCTTT. It is translated as CASSPILIRDTEAFF.

This chain connects TRBV2 to TRBJ1-2; D call uncertain. The germline CDR1 and CDR2 sequences are SNHLY and FYNNEI. Between the trimmed V and J ends, which lost 9 bases and 2 bases, there was a span of 10 bases. CDR3 length: 12 residues. The CDR3 region is CARRDINYGYTF. In DNA form, the CDR3 reads TGTGCCAGAAGAGATATAAACTATGGCTACACCTTC.

The V call is TRBV7-9, the J call TRBJ1-5, with TRBD1 matching over 7 bases. Germline V CDR1 and CDR2: SEHNR, FQNEAQ (reference sequence). The CDR3 totals 16 residues. The J segment lost 2 bases and the V segment lost 2 bases, leaving 6 bases of the junction unmatched. The chain's CDR3 is CASSLQGGSGNQPQHF. In DNA form, the CDR3 reads TGTGCCAGCAGCTTACAGGGGGGTTCCGGCAATCAGCCCCAGCATTTT. The full variable domain, completed using reference TRBV7-9 and TRBJ1-5, is DTGVSQNPRHKITKRGQNVTFRCDPISEHNRLYWYRQTLGQGPEFLTYFQNEAQLEKSRLLSDRFSAERPKGSFSTLEIQRTEQGDSAMYLCASSLQGGSGNQPQHFGDGTRLSIL.

Concerning this clone: Relative to the germline gene, one junction end is altered; a read error may explain this. The V gene is TRBV5-1, the J gene TRBJ1-2; tentative D call: TRBD1 (5 bases). Germline CDR1 SGHRS, CDR2 YFSETQ. The CDR3 extends over 15 amino acids. CDR3 coding DNA: TGCGCCAGCAGCCCCGTAATGTGGGGCAAGGGTGGCTACCCCTTC. Translation gives CASSPVMWGKGGYPF.

V is TRBV5-4 and J is TRBJ2-7; 14 bases are shared with TRBD2. The ends lost 4 bases at V and 5 bases at J; junction bases unmatched: 5. There are 15 residues in the CDR3. The germline gives CDR1 SGHNT, CDR2 YYREEE (reference sequence). The CDR3 here is CASSLTSGRVNEQYF. The CDR3 DNA reads TGTGCCAGCAGCCTGACTAGCGGGAGGGTAAACGAGCAGTACTTC.